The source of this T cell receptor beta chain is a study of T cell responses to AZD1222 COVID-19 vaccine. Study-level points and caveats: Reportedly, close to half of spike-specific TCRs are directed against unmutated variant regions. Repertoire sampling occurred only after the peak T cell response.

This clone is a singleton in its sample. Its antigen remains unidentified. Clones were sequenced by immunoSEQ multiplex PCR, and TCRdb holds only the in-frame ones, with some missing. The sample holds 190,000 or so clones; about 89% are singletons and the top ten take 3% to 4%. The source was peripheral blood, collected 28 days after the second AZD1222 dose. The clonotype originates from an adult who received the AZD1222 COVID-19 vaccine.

The DNA of the CDR3 is TGTGCCACCAGTGACTCCGGGACAGGGGAACACGAGCAGTACTTC. Translation gives CATSDSGTGEHEQYF. The chain links TRBV24-1 to TRBJ2-7; 10 bases agree with TRBD1. The germline CDR1 and CDR2 sequences are KGHDR and SFDVKD. This CDR3 region has 15 residues. V shed 4 bases, J shed 5 bases, and the junction held 7 bases outside the gene matches.